These 28 T cell receptor beta chains were all obtained from the same sample, sequenced in a study of OX40 agonist ivuxolimab in advanced cancers. Only in-frame clones appear in the TCRdb table, and some are missing; sequencing was by immunoSEQ multiplex PCR. The table shows roughly 70,000 clones, with approximately 81% occurring only once. The sequencing here drew on CD4+ or CD8+ T cells sorted from blood, taken in a trial of the OX40 agonist ivuxolimab. These receptors came from an adult with an advanced solid tumor such as melanoma, head and neck, liver or kidney cancer.

The chain couples TRBV7-9 to TRBJ1-1; 7 bases match TRBD1. The CDR3 length is 13 residues. Germline V gives CDR1 SEHNR, CDR2 FQNEAQ (reference sequence). J lost 7 bases, V lost 4 bases, and 6 bases had no gene match. Written as DNA, the CDR3 is TGTGCCAGCAGCTCCGGGCCAGGGGGTGAAGCTTTCTTT. As protein: CASSSGPGGEAFF.

This clone occurred once. This chain uses TRBV20-1 with TRBJ2-7; D is ambiguous. Germline CDR1 reads DFQATT; CDR2 reads SNEGSKA (reference sequence). V was cut by 3 bases and J by 5 bases, with 8 bases left in between. The CDR3 runs to 11 residues. Here the CDR3 reads CSARGTDEQYF. DNA for the CDR3: TGCAGTGCTAGGGGTACGGACGAGCAGTACTTC.

The chain employs TRBV4-1 and TRBJ2-7; D is ambiguous. The CDR3 covers 14 residues. CDR1 and CDR2 (germline): MGHRA, YSYEKL. Trimming took off 3 bases at V and 4 bases at J, with 13 bases between the two ends. CDR3 in amino acids: CASSQPYVGYEQYF. The CDR3 nucleotides are TGCGCCAGCAGCCAGCCCTACGTGGGGTACGAGCAGTACTTC.

V usage is TRBV7-9 and J usage is TRBJ2-7, with 7 positions matching TRBD2. With 5 bases clipped from V and 0 bases from J, the junction kept 4 bases outside the gene matches. This CDR3 contains 14 residues. Germline-derived CDR1 and CDR2 are SEHNR and FQNEAQ (reference sequence). The CDR3 DNA sequence: TGTGCCAGCAGCCCTAGCGGACCCTCCTACGAGCAGTACTTC. Residues: CASSPSGPSYEQYF.

The chain uses TRBV18 and TRBJ2-5, with 9 bases identical to TRBD1. The CDR3 has 14 residues. The trim removed 8 bases at V and 2 bases at J, leaving 6 bases unmatched. Germline V gene sequence: CDR1 KGHSH, CDR2 LQKENI. DNA of the CDR3: TGTGCCAGCCAAGACAGGGGGAATCAAGAGACCCAGTACTTC. Translation gives CASQDRGNQETQYF.

V and J are TRBV7-3 and TRBJ1-5, with D unclear. The CDR3 extends over 13 amino acids. V lost 4 bases, J lost 3 bases, and 7 bases lay in between. The germline CDR1 and CDR2 sequences are SGHTA and FQGTGA. Here the CDR3 DNA reads TGTGCCAGCAGCTCCGGGGTCAATCAGCCCCAGCATTTT. It specifies CASSSGVNQPQHF.

This chain connects TRBV11-2 to TRBJ2-1; 7 nucleotides align to TRBD1. CDR3 size: 15 residues. Germline values: CDR1 SGHAT, CDR2 FQNNGV. Unmatched junction bases numbered 8, after V lost 4 bases and J lost 5 bases. CDR3 sequence reads: CASSSSGQRNNEQFF. The CDR3 nucleotides are TGTGCCAGCAGCTCCTCGGGACAGAGAAACAATGAGCAGTTCTTC. The complete variable domain, with remaining parts taken from reference TRBV11-2 and TRBJ2-1, reads EAGVAQSPRYKIIEKRQSVAFWCNPISGHATLYWYQQILGQGPKLLIQFQNNGVVDDSQLPKDRFSAERLKGVDSTLKIQPAKLEDSAVYLCASSSSGQRNNEQFFGPGTRLTVL.

About this clone: The missing conserved phenylalanine or tryptophan at the end of this CDR3 makes a read error likely. It is unclear where the CDR3 begins or ends on the DNA, so no DNA is shown, and the CDR3 is as TCRdb lists it. The chain has TRBV5-6 and TRBJ2-3; the D call of TRBD1 is as the table states it, not checked on the DNA. CDR1 is SGHDT and CDR2 is YYEEEE in the germline V gene. With termini counted, the CDR3 has 12 amino acids. CDR3 loop: CASSLSTANYEM.

The chain joins TRBV28 to TRBJ2-1; 16 nucleotides align to TRBD2. CDR3 size: 15 residues. CDR1 MDHEN and CDR2 SYDVKM come from the germline V gene. V was clipped by 6 bases and J by 9 bases; unmatched bases: 5. CDR3 in amino acids: CASSRGTSGRGEQFF. The CDR3 DNA is TGTGCCAGCAGCCGCGGGACTAGCGGGAGGGGTGAGCAGTTCTTC. Looking up the rest from reference TRBV28 and TRBJ2-1 gives the full variable domain: DVKVTQSSRYLVKRTGEKVFLECVQDMDHENMFWYRQDPGLGLRLIYFSYDVKMKEKGDIPEGYSVSREKKERFSLILESASTNQTSMYLCASSRGTSGRGEQFFGPGTRLTVL.

The rearrangement uses TRBV30 and TRBJ1-2; D gene uncertain. CDR3 length: 15 residues. The germline V gene has CDR1 GTSNPN and CDR2 SVGIG (reference sequence). Trimming removed 2 bases from V and 6 bases from J, with 19 bases in between. The CDR3 DNA sequence: TGTGCCTGGAGTCGGGTGCGGGGAGCGGATAATGGCTACACCTTC. This sequence encodes CAWSRVRGADNGYTF.

V is TRBV23-1 and J is TRBJ1-4; D gene ambiguous. TRBV23-1 is sorted into the ORF group, with uncertain function. V lost 6 bases and J lost 0, with 5 bases in between. CDR3 length equals 13 residues. This CDR3 is CASSRATNEKLFF. CDR3 nucleotide sequence: TGCGCCAGCAGCCGTGCAACTAATGAAAAACTGTTTTTT.

The rearrangement links TRBV7-9 to TRBJ1-2, with D possibly being TRBD1 (6 bases). The germline CDR1 and CDR2 sequences are SEHNR and FQNEAQ (reference sequence). V lost 4 bases to trimming and J lost 2 bases, with 14 bases between them. CDR3 length equals 15 residues. The CDR3 DNA sequence: TGTGCCAGCAGCTCTCCAGGGACACCCAACTATGGCTACACCTTC. This sequence encodes CASSSPGTPNYGYTF.

This chain links TRBV7-9 with TRBJ2-7; D uncertain. The V end lost 2 bases, the J end lost 1 base, and 9 bases lay between the germline ends. The CDR3 sequence is 14 residues long. Germline V CDR1 and CDR2: SEHNR, FQNEAQ (reference sequence). In DNA, the CDR3 is TGTGCCAGCAGCTTAACGTCGGTTTCCTACGAGCAGTACTTC. This codes for CASSLTSVSYEQYF. The full variable domain, with the rest looked up from reference TRBV7-9 and TRBJ2-7, is DTGVSQNPRHKITKRGQNVTFRCDPISEHNRLYWYRQTLGQGPEFLTYFQNEAQLEKSRLLSDRFSAERPKGSFSTLEIQRTEQGDSAMYLCASSLTSVSYEQYFGPGTRLTVT.

J is TRBJ2-2 and V is TRBV18; D may be TRBD1 (6 bases). In germline, CDR1 is KGHSH, CDR2 LQKENI. Trimming took 0 bases from V and 0 from J, leaving 8 bases between them. This CDR3 has 16 amino acids. The DNA for the CDR3 is TGTGCCAGCTCACCACCCTGGACAGCGAACACCGGGGAGCTGTTTTTT. It is translated as CASSPPWTANTGELFF.

The gene calls are TRBV11-2 and TRBJ2-7, with 7 bases aligning to TRBD1. The ends lost 5 bases at V and 5 bases at J; junction bases unmatched: 15. This CDR3 has 16 amino acids. Germline V lookup: CDR1 SGHAT, CDR2 FQNNGV. Written as DNA, the CDR3 is TGTGCCAGCAGCGCCCGGCTTACAGGGGTTTCCCACGAGCAGTACTTC. It specifies CASSARLTGVSHEQYF.

Regarding this clone: The same CDR3 can be traced to other DNA sequences in this sample. J is TRBJ2-2 and V is TRBV2; 10 nucleotides align to TRBD2. V lost 7 bases to trimming and J lost 4 bases; unmatched junction nucleotides: 6. This CDR3 comprises 15 residues. The germline CDR1 and CDR2 sequences are SNHLY and FYNNEI. The CDR3 DNA sequence: TGTGCCAGCAAAGCGGGAGGGGGTGGCACCGGGGAGCTGTTTTTT. It is translated as CASKAGGGGTGELFF.

V and J are TRBV28 and TRBJ2-7; 11 nucleotides align to TRBD1. CDR3 length equals 16 residues. Trimming at V came to 6 bases and at J to 6 bases, leaving 13 bases not matched to a gene. Germline V gene lookup returns CDR1 MDHEN and CDR2 SYDVKM. CDR3 in amino acids: CASREGTGTGGSEQYF. CDR3 DNA sequence: TGTGCCAGCAGGGAAGGGACCGGGACAGGGGGGAGCGAGCAGTACTTC.

J is TRBJ2-5 and V is TRBV11-2; D may be TRBD1 (6 bases). V lost 3 bases, J lost 4 bases, and 15 bases lay in between. Germline V gives CDR1 SGHAT, CDR2 FQNNGV. The CDR3 totals 15 residues. The CDR3 nucleotides read TGTGCCAGCAGCTTCTTAACAGGGTCGAGAGAGACCCAGTACTTC. Translation gives CASSFLTGSRETQYF.

V usage is TRBV7-9 and J usage is TRBJ1-1; 7 bases are shared with TRBD1. The CDR3 spans 12 residues. The germline gives CDR1 SEHNR, CDR2 FQNEAQ (reference sequence). The ends lost 5 bases at V and 7 bases at J; junction bases unmatched: 4. Written as DNA, the CDR3 is TGTGCCAGCAGCCGGGACAGCAGTGAAGCTTTCTTT. Amino acid sequence: CASSRDSSEAFF.

In its sample, this clone was seen once. The V gene is TRBV29-1, the J gene TRBJ1-1; D ambiguous. CDR3 size: 12 residues. The germline V and J ends were trimmed by 7 bases and 2 bases, with 11 bases remaining between them. The germline CDR1 and CDR2 sequences are SQVTM and ANQGSEA. Written as DNA, the CDR3 is TGCAGCGGGATGACCGGAAACACTGAAGCTTTCTTT. It specifies CSGMTGNTEAFF.

There are a few counts of this clone. V gene TRBV20-1 combines with J gene TRBJ2-5; no definite D call. CDR1 DFQATT and CDR2 SNEGSKA come from the germline V gene (reference sequence). The CDR3 extends over 10 amino acids. The V gene lost 6 bases and the J gene lost 7 bases, with 9 bases spanning the gap. The CDR3 DNA reads as TGCAGTGCCCCCGACCGGACCCAGTACTTC. It specifies CSAPDRTQYF.

The rearrangement joins TRBV18 to TRBJ2-2; 7 nucleotides align to TRBD2. The germline CDR1 and CDR2 sequences are KGHSH and LQKENI. The CDR3 contains 16 residues. V shed 4 bases, J shed 4 bases, and the junction held 9 bases outside the gene matches. CDR3 bases: TGTGCCAGCTCACGAGGGACGTCGGGAGGCACCGGGGAGCTGTTTTTT. Its translation: CASSRGTSGGTGELFF.

Here the CDR3 DNA reads TGTGCCAGCAGCCCCCGGGACAGGGGCGGGAAAGGGGAGCTGTTTTTT. Its translation is CASSPRDRGGKGELFF. V gene TRBV5-4 combines with J gene TRBJ2-2, with 10 positions matching TRBD1. V lost 4 bases to trimming and J lost 8 bases; unmatched junction nucleotides: 11. This CDR3 comprises 16 residues. Germline-derived CDR1 and CDR2 are SGHNT and YYREEE (reference sequence).

The V and J genes are TRBV5-6 and TRBJ1-2; possible D gene TRBD1, 6 bases. Germline values: CDR1 SGHDT, CDR2 YYEEEE. The length of the CDR3 is 15 residues. Trimming took off 4 bases at V and 5 bases at J, with 18 bases between the two ends. CDR3 protein: CASSPPGQGRYGYTF. In DNA, the CDR3 is TGTGCCAGCAGCCCCCCCGGTCAGGGGCGTTATGGCTACACCTTC.

The chain couples TRBV12-5 to TRBJ1-5; TRBD1 agrees at 7 bases. CDR1 LGHNT and CDR2 FRNRAP come from the germline V gene. The trim removed 4 bases at V and 1 base at J, leaving 7 bases unmatched. The CDR3 consists of 16 residues. The CDR3 reads CASGWIQGTSNQPQHF. In DNA, the CDR3 is TGTGCTAGTGGTTGGATACAGGGGACGAGCAATCAGCCCCAGCATTTT.

A few counts support this clone. The rearrangement links TRBV15 to TRBJ2-1; D is possibly TRBD1 (8 bases). Germline values: CDR1 LNHNV, CDR2 YYDKDF (reference sequence). V lost 3 bases to trimming and J lost 2 bases, with 14 bases between them. This CDR3 is built from 16 residues. The CDR3 DNA is TGTGCCACCAGCAGCAACAGGGGGGGCGCCTACAATGAGCAGTTCTTC. This sequence encodes CATSSNRGGAYNEQFF.

The chain uses TRBV14 and TRBJ2-5; 7 nucleotides line up with TRBD1. The CDR3 is made up of 20 amino acids. Germline V lookup: CDR1 SGHDN, CDR2 FVKESK. The V segment lost 1 base and the J segment 2 bases; nucleotides outside the gene matches: 19. The CDR3 sequence is CASSQVAFRRAGGVQETQYF. CDR3 DNA: TGTGCCAGCAGCCAAGTAGCTTTCCGCCGGGCAGGGGGTGTGCAAGAGACCCAGTACTTC.

This chain links TRBV18 with TRBJ2-5; 8 bases agree with TRBD1. This CDR3 region has 15 residues. The trim removed 2 bases at V and 5 bases at J, leaving 7 bases unmatched. Looked up from germline, CDR1 is KGHSH and CDR2 is LQKENI. The CDR3 DNA sequence: TGTGCCAGCTCACCAAGGCAGGGGGCCAGGGAGACCCAGTACTTC. Its translation: CASSPRQGARETQYF.